This paragraph covers one T cell receptor beta chain sequence. Its antigen is still unknown. Some clones are missing from TCRdb's copy, which holds only in-frame ones; the method was immunoSEQ multiplex PCR. Among around 33,000 clones, around 83% were seen once, and the ten largest hold 2.6%. These data are taken from a study of T cells in narcolepsy. Study background: Donors had narcolepsy type 1 or type 2, or were healthy controls. Regarding the study as a whole: Some memory CD4+ repertoires had no autoreactive clone sequences. Autoreactive HCRT-specific and TRIB2-specific clonotypes were marked in same-patient CSF-versus-blood CD4+ comparisons. Healthy controls reportedly lacked the autoreactive clonotypes serially found in patients' blood.

Trimming removed 6 bases at V and 1 base at J, with 9 bases between. In germline, CDR1 is SGHTA, CDR2 FQGTGA. The CDR3 runs to 13 residues. V is TRBV7-3 and J is TRBJ1-1, with D unresolved. Input material: CD45RA- memory CD4+ T cells from PBMCs. This sequence was found in a human donor with narcolepsy. The CDR3 DNA reads as TGTGCCAGCAGTAAAAACAGGAACACTGAAGCTTTCTTT. This translates into CASSKNRNTEAFF. Together with reference TRBV7-3 and TRBJ1-1, the CDR3 gives the full variable domain: GAGVSQTPSNKVTEKGKYVELRCDPISGHTALYWYRQSLGQGPEFLIYFQGTGAADDSGLPNDRFFAVRPEGSVSTLKIQRTERGDSAVYLCASSKNRNTEAFFGQGTRLTVV.